The 16 T cell receptor beta chains reported below all come from one sample, sequenced in a study of blood T cell repertoires in COVID-19 (dated by TCRdb to between 2020 and 2021). The library was generated by the immunoSEQ multiplex PCR assay. The table comes from immuneACCESS by way of TCRdb, which keeps in-frame sequences with V and J called. Part of the clones is missing from these tables; in studies checked, under half for an unresolved V gene and the rest for unknown reasons. This sample has approximately 110,000 clones in its table, and roughly nine tenths of those were observed once. The ten largest clones represent about 30% of the sample. Sequenced input: peripheral blood. The receptors were sampled from a woman older than 75 with acute or convalescent COVID-19.

The sample holds a few counts of this clone. This chain connects TRBV2 to TRBJ2-2, with D possibly TRBD2 on 6 matching bases. Trimming stripped 4 bases from V and 1 base from J, with 7 bases between. The germline V gene has CDR1 SNHLY and CDR2 FYNNEI. This CDR3 spans 14 amino acids. In DNA, the CDR3 is TGTGCCAGCAGTGGGAGGGTGAACACCGGGGAGCTGTTTTTT. Its translation: CASSGRVNTGELFF.

This chain links TRBV28 with TRBJ2-7, with 7 bases that match TRBD1. CDR1 and CDR2 (germline): MDHEN, SYDVKM. Trimming removed 9 bases from V and 5 bases from J; junction bases left unmatched: 10. This CDR3 contains 13 residues. CDR3 bases: TGTGCCAGTAAGCTTGGGACAGCTAACGAGCAGTACTTC. It codes for CASKLGTANEQYF. The full variable domain, rest sourced from reference TRBV28 and TRBJ2-7, is DVKVTQSSRYLVKRTGEKVFLECVQDMDHENMFWYRQDPGLGLRLIYFSYDVKMKEKGDIPEGYSVSREKKERFSLILESASTNQTSMYLCASKLGTANEQYFGPGTRLTVT.

V gene TRBV5-1 combines with J gene TRBJ1-2, with D possibly TRBD1 on 5 matching bases. The CDR3 loop spans 16 amino acids. V was cut by 0 bases and J by 5 bases, with 17 bases left in between. Germline V gene sequence: CDR1 SGHRS, CDR2 YFSETQ. The CDR3 loop reads CASSLAGTHGLYGYTF. The DNA of the CDR3 is TGCGCCAGCAGCTTGGCCGGGACCCATGGACTATATGGCTACACCTTC.

This chain uses TRBV28 with TRBJ1-1; unclear D gene. Germline V gives CDR1 MDHEN, CDR2 SYDVKM. The ends were cut back, 8 bases at V and 9 bases at J, with 22 bases in the middle. The CDR3 has 14 amino acids. CDR3 protein: CASHYGVPRAQAFF. In DNA, the CDR3 is TGTGCCAGCCACTATGGGGTCCCGAGGGCTCAAGCTTTCTTT.

This chain uses TRBV4-1 with TRBJ2-1; D gene unclear. Between the trimmed V and J ends, which lost 1 base and 9 bases, there was a span of 10 bases. The CDR3 extends over 13 amino acids. The germline gives CDR1 MGHRA, CDR2 YSYEKL. The chain's CDR3 is CASSQVVISEQFF. In DNA, the CDR3 is TGCGCCAGCAGCCAAGTCGTTATCAGTGAGCAGTTCTTC.

In this sample, this clone turned up many times. The genes are TRBV4-1 and TRBJ1-6; tentative D call: TRBD1 (6 bases). Germline V gene sequence: CDR1 MGHRA, CDR2 YSYEKL. Trimming stripped 0 bases from V and 10 bases from J, with 10 bases between. This CDR3 has 14 amino acids. In DNA form, the CDR3 reads TGCGCCAGCAGCCAAGAAAGTGGGGGCTCACCCCTCCACTTT. Its translation: CASSQESGGSPLHF.

This chain joins TRBV4-3 and TRBJ1-4; 10 nucleotides match TRBD1. With V trimmed by 4 bases and J by 8 bases, 16 bases remained unmatched. Germline lookup yields CDR1 LGHNA and CDR2 YSLEER. CDR3 length: 18 amino acids. CDR3 coding DNA: TGCGCCAGCAGCCCAAAATCTCGGGGTGTGGACAGGGGGGAAAAACTGTTTTTT. This gives the protein CASSPKSRGVDRGEKLFF.

The V call is TRBV3-1 (or the pseudogene TRBV3-2), the J call TRBJ2-3; no firm D call. Germline CDR1 LGHDT, CDR2 YNNKEL (reference sequence). V shed 1 base and J shed 2 bases, with 16 bases lying between them. This CDR3 spans 17 amino acids. The CDR3 coding sequence is TGTGCCAGCAGCCAAGTTACGACTTCCTTAGACACAGATACGCAGTATTTT. Its protein is CASSQVTTSLDTDTQYF.

The rearrangement links TRBV14 to TRBJ1-1; 9 bases align to TRBD1. Trimming removed 1 base from V and 4 bases from J; junction bases left unmatched: 13. The CDR3 is made up of 18 amino acids. CDR1 is SGHDN, CDR2 FVKESK, per germline. The CDR3 region is CASSQALDRGRFGTEAFF. In DNA, the CDR3 is TGTGCCAGCAGCCAAGCCCTTGACAGGGGGAGATTCGGCACTGAAGCTTTCTTT.

The chain uses TRBV28 and TRBJ1-6; the D is unclear. Germline CDR1 and CDR2: MDHEN and SYDVKM. The CDR3 is made up of 14 amino acids. V was pared by 2 bases and J by 9 bases, with 11 bases between. Here the CDR3 DNA reads TGTGCCAGCAGTTTACAAGCTGCGCGTTCACCCCTCCACTTT. Its protein product is CASSLQAARSPLHF.

This chain joins TRBV7-6 and TRBJ2-7; 9 bases line up with TRBD2. The length of the CDR3 is 15 residues. Germline trimming cut 6 bases from V and 2 bases from J; bases unmatched to any gene: 8. Germline V gene sequence: CDR1 SGHVS, CDR2 FNYEAQ. CDR3 nucleotide sequence: TGTGCCAGCAGTTTAAATATAGCGGGGGCCTACGAGCAGTACTTC. Translating gives CASSLNIAGAYEQYF.

The count of this clone is one. This sequence joins TRBV5-1 and TRBJ2-2, with TRBD2 as a possible D gene (6 bases). The V gene's germline CDR1 is SGHRS and CDR2 YFSETQ. V was shortened by 4 bases and J by 5 bases, with 15 bases between the two germline ends. The CDR3 is 15 residues long. CDR3 DNA sequence: TGCGCCAGCAGCATAGACGGGCGGGAAACCGGGGAGCTGTTTTTT. Protein: CASSIDGRETGELFF.

The CDR3: CASSLGLLSGIQETQYF. The CDR3 DNA reads as TGTGCCAGCAGCTTAGGCCTGCTCTCAGGGATACAAGAGACCCAGTACTTC. The chain couples TRBV13 to TRBJ2-5, with a possible D match to TRBD1 (5 bases). This CDR3 is 17 amino acids long. V dropped 0 bases and J dropped 2 bases, with 16 bases sitting between them. CDR1 is PRHDT, CDR2 FYEKMQ, per germline (reference sequence).

This clone showed up just a few times. The same CDR3 also results from other DNA sequences found in this sample. This chain connects TRBV6-1 to TRBJ1-5, with a tentative D call TRBD1 (5 bases). CDR3 length equals 15 residues. In germline, CDR1 is MNHNS, CDR2 SASEGT. V was trimmed by 3 bases and J by 2 bases, leaving 11 bases between them. CDR3: CASSEAGRGNQPQHF. DNA of the CDR3: TGTGCCAGCAGTGAGGCGGGACGTGGCAATCAGCCCCAGCATTTT.

The rearrangement uses TRBV7-8 and TRBJ1-6; no firm D call. Germline V gene data show CDR1 as SGHVS and CDR2 as FQNEAQ. Trimming removed 5 bases at V and 7 bases at J, with 6 bases between. The CDR3 extends over 12 amino acids. The CDR3 is CASSPQNSPLHF. The CDR3 nucleotides read TGTGCCAGCAGCCCCCAGAATTCACCCCTCCACTTT.

CDR3 residues: CAISESFLNQPQHF. CDR3 DNA sequence: TGTGCCATCAGTGAGTCGTTCCTAAATCAGCCCCAGCATTTT. The V gene is TRBV10-3, the J gene TRBJ1-5; no clear D gene. Germline loops: CDR1 ENHRY, CDR2 SYGVKD. This CDR3 contains 14 residues. The V gene lost 0 bases and the J gene lost 4 bases, with 7 bases spanning the gap.